Reported below is one T cell receptor (beta chain). The antigen is undetermined. The CDR3 runs 15 residues. Per the germline V gene, CDR1 is SGHRS and CDR2 is YFSETQ. V shed 4 bases and J 2 bases; nucleotides not matched to a gene: 7. The data derive from a study of T cell responses to AZD1222 COVID-19 vaccine. Measured with immunoSEQ multiplex PCR; TCRdb has only the in-frame clones, and not every one. The data show approximately 120,000 clones, about nine tenths seen once. Findings and limits, study-wide: Donors, mostly white British, included more females; clonal diversity was possibly underestimated.

The receptor was derived from an adult in good health. Specimen: peripheral blood, collected on day 0 of AZD1222 vaccination. This chain links TRBV5-1 with TRBJ2-3, with 7 nucleotides matching TRBD1. CDR3 sequence: CASSTPGTATDTQYF. For the CDR3, the DNA is TGCGCCAGCAGCACTCCCGGGACAGCCACAGATACGCAGTATTTT.